A selection of T cell receptor beta chains follows, all from one sample in a study of patients and donors after allogeneic stem cell transplantation. TCRdb used MiXCR to reprocess the RT-PCR reads, holding one entry per CDR3 protein. The data contain roughly 230,000 distinct CDR3 sequences, 11% to 15% of them singletons. The sequenced material came from blood, either unsorted or a sorted T cell fraction (not recorded which). The receptors were sampled from a human donor who was either an allogeneic HSCT recipient or a stem cell or donor lymphocyte infusion donor (not recorded which). It is not recorded whose cells these are; they may come from a transplant donor. The CDR3 runs from the conserved cysteine through the conserved F or W. Each record gives: V gene, clone size, J gene, D gene, CDR3 DNA, CDR3 protein. D genes are given only for firm matches. Some rows mark clone size as missing; the rest say once, few, many or name a class of expanded clone.

V: TRBV27; size: NA; J: TRBJ2-3; D: TRBD2; DNA: TGTGCCAGCAGTTTACAGACTAGCGGGAGCGGTACGCAGTATTTT; CDR3: CASSLQTSGSGTQYF
V: TRBV7-2; size: NA; J: TRBJ2-1; D: NA; DNA: TGTGCCAGCAGCTACCTCTCGGGAGCGGGTTCCTACAATGAGCAGTTCTTC; CDR3: CASSYLSGAGSYNEQFF
V: TRBV16; size: NA; J: TRBJ1-1; D: TRBD1; DNA: TGTGCCAGCAGCCACGGACAGGGCCCAGGGAACACTGAAGCTTTCTTT; CDR3: CASSHGQGPGNTEAFF
V: TRBV29-1; size: many; J: TRBJ1-2; D: TRBD1; DNA: TGCAGCGTAGAAGACAGGGTCTACACCTTC; CDR3: CSVEDRVYTF
V: TRBV6-2/TRBV6-3; size: many; J: TRBJ2-3; D: TRBD2; DNA: TGTGCCAGCAGTGCAGGGACTAGCGGGGAAACTCCCCATTTT; CDR3: CASSAGTSGETPHF
V: TRBV11-1; size: NA; J: TRBJ2-7; D: TRBD2; DNA: TGTGCCAGCAGTCACACAGGGACTAGCGGGTCCCGCTACGAGCAGTACTTC; CDR3: CASSHTGTSGSRYEQYF
V: TRBV6-2/TRBV6-3; size: many; J: TRBJ1-1; D: NA; DNA: TGTGCCAGCATTGAAGGACGGCAAGCTTTCTTT; CDR3: CASIEGRQAFF
V: TRBV29-1; size: few; J: TRBJ1-1; D: NA; DNA: TGCAGCGTTGTTCGACAGCTGAACACTGAAGCTTTCTTT; CDR3: CSVVRQLNTEAFF
V: TRBV29-1; size: NA; J: TRBJ1-1; D: NA; DNA: TGCAGCGTTGAAGGTCCAGGGAACACTGAAGCTTTCTTT; CDR3: CSVEGPGNTEAFF
V: TRBV11-1; size: many; J: TRBJ1-6; D: TRBD1; DNA: TGTGCCAGCAGCAAAAGCCTTCAGGGGGCGTCCTATAATTCACCCCTCCACTTT; CDR3: CASSKSLQGASYNSPLHF
V: TRBV20-1; size: NA; J: TRBJ2-7; D: TRBD2; DNA: TGCAGTGCTAGCGGGAGGATCCACTACGAGCAGTACTTC; CDR3: CSASGRIHYEQYF
V: TRBV12-3/TRBV12-4; size: NA; J: TRBJ2-7; D: NA; DNA: TGTGCCAGCAGGCTAGGGGCAGGGACTTACGAGCAGTACTTC; CDR3: CASRLGAGTYEQYF
V: TRBV5-6; size: few; J: TRBJ1-2; D: NA; DNA: TGTGCCAGCAGCTTCCAGGTACCTAACTTCTATGGCTACACCTTC; CDR3: CASSFQVPNFYGYTF
V: TRBV7-2; size: many; J: TRBJ1-4; D: NA; DNA: TGTGCCAGCAGCTCGGGGCCCAACGGAGGAAAACTGTTTTTT; CDR3: CASSSGPNGGKLFF
V: TRBV23-1; size: NA; J: TRBJ1-5; D: TRBD1; DNA: TGCGCCAGCAGTCCTATAAATGACAGGGGCCCTGGGGTTATTTCTCAGCCCCAGCATTTT; CDR3: CASSPINDRGPGVISQPQHF
V: TRBV29-1; size: few; J: TRBJ2-2; D: NA; DNA: TGCAGCGTCGGGAGAGCAGGGGCCGGGGAGCTGTTTTTT; CDR3: CSVGRAGAGELFF
V: TRBV6-1; size: NA; J: TRBJ1-1; D: NA; DNA: TGTGCCAGCAGACCCGACGGGGCGAACACTGAAGCTTTCTTT; CDR3: CASRPDGANTEAFF
V: TRBV19; size: NA; J: TRBJ2-1; D: TRBD2; DNA: TGTGCCAGTAGTATCTCCGGACTAGTACTAATTTCTAACTACAATGAGCAGTTCTTC; CDR3: CASSISGLVLISNYNEQFF
V: TRBV6-1; size: NA; J: TRBJ2-5; D: TRBD2; DNA: TGTGCCAGCAGTGCGGGGGGGGGAGAGACCCAGTACTTC; CDR3: CASSAGGGETQYF
V: TRBV7-8; size: many; J: TRBJ1-6; D: NA; DNA: TGTGCCAGCAGCCCGTCCAGGAGAACTAATTCACCCCTCCACTTT; CDR3: CASSPSRRTNSPLHF
V: TRBV6-1; size: few; J: TRBJ1-3; D: NA; DNA: TGTGCCAGCAGTGAAGTGGGACCCGGCTCTGGAAACACCATATATTTT; CDR3: CASSEVGPGSGNTIYF
V: TRBV5-1; size: few; J: TRBJ2-6; D: NA; DNA: TGCGCCAGCAGCTTGGGGACCACAGGGTGGAAGGCTGGGGCCAACGTCCTGACTTTC; CDR3: CASSLGTTGWKAGANVLTF
V: TRBV5-1; size: many; J: TRBJ2-3; D: TRBD2; DNA: TGCGCCAGCAGCCCCGGACTAGAGCAAGATACGCAGTATTTT; CDR3: CASSPGLEQDTQYF